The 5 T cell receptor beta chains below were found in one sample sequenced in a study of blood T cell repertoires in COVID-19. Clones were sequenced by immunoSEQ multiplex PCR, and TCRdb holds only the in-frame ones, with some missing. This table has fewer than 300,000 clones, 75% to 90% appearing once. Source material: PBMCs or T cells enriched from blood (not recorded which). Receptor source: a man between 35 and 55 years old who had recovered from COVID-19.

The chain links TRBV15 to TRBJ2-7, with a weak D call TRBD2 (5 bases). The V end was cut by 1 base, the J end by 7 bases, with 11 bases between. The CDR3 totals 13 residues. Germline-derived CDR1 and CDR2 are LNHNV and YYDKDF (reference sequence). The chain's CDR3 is CATSRVFGSEQYF. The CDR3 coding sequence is TGTGCCACCAGCAGAGTCTTTGGGAGTGAGCAGTACTTC.

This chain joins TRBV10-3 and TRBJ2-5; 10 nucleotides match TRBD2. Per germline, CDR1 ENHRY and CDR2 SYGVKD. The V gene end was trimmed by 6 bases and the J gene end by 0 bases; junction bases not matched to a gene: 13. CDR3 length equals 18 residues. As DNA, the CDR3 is TGTGCCATCAGGTGGGGGCTAGCGGGAGAAGGGGACCAAGAGACCCAGTACTTC. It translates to CAIRWGLAGEGDQETQYF.

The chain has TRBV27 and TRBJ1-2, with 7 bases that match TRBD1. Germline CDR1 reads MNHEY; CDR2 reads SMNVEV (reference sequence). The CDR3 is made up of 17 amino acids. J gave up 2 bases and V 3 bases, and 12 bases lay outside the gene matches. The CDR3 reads CASSFSSLTGVNYGYTF. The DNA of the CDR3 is TGTGCCAGCAGTTTTAGTTCCCTAACAGGGGTGAACTATGGCTACACCTTC.

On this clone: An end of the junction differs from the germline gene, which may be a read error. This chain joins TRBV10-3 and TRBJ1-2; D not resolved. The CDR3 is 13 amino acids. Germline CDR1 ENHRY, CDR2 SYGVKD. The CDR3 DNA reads TGTGCCATCAACGGGGAGGTGGACTACGGCTACACCTTC. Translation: CAINGEVDYGYTF.

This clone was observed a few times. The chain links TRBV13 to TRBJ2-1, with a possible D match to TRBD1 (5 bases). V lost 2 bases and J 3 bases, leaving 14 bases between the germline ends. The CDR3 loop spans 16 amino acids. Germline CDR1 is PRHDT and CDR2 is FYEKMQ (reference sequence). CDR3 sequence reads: CASSLSPFDSYNEQFF. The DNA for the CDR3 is TGTGCCAGCAGCTTATCCCCTTTTGACAGCTACAATGAGCAGTTCTTC.